The 32 T cell receptor beta chains below all came from one sample that was sequenced in a study of radiation and T cells in renal cell carcinoma. Time point indicated: blood 2 weeks post-SBRT. The sample's treatment: 15 Gy SBRT to primary tumor, nephrectomy 4 weeks later. Only in-frame clones appear in the TCRdb table, and some are missing; sequencing was by immunoSEQ multiplex PCR. Of about 130,000 clones in the sample, around 85% were seen once. Sample: blood, taken from a patient whose treatment included radiotherapy and nephrectomy. Every receptor here comes from a man in his fifties with renal cell carcinoma.

The chain combines TRBV6-5 with TRBJ1-1; 8 bases fit TRBD1. Germline CDR1 reads MNHEY; CDR2 reads SVGAGI. There are 14 residues in the CDR3. With 4 bases clipped from V and 1 base from J, the junction kept 2 bases outside the gene matches. This CDR3 reads CASSSDRGNTEAFF. DNA for the CDR3: TGTGCCAGCAGTTCTGACAGGGGGAACACTGAAGCTTTCTTT.

The CDR3: CASSLVSGGRNSPLHF. Written as DNA, the CDR3 is TGTGCCAGCAGTTTAGTTTCAGGGGGCAGAAATTCACCCCTCCACTTT. The chain employs TRBV27 and TRBJ1-6, with 8 nucleotides matching TRBD1. The V gene end was trimmed by 2 bases and the J gene end by 7 bases; junction bases not matched to a gene: 7. The CDR3 contains 16 residues. The germline V gene has CDR1 MNHEY and CDR2 SMNVEV (reference sequence).

This clone has just a few counts. The genes are TRBV5-4 and TRBJ1-6; 8 positions match TRBD1. The CDR3 covers 14 residues. With 3 bases clipped from V and 7 bases from J, the junction kept 3 bases outside the gene matches. CDR1 is SGHNT and CDR2 is YYREEE in the germline V gene (reference sequence). Here the CDR3 reads CASSSGTGNSPLHF. CDR3 DNA sequence: TGTGCCAGCAGCTCCGGGACAGGCAATTCACCCCTCCACTTT.

The CDR3 loop reads CASRIGTAYNSPLHF. The DNA of the CDR3 is TGTGCCAGCAGGATCGGGACAGCCTATAATTCACCCCTCCACTTT. The chain carries TRBV6-1 and TRBJ1-6; 7 nucleotides align to TRBD1. Unmatched junction bases numbered 4, after V lost 6 bases and J lost 2 bases. Per germline, CDR1 MNHNS and CDR2 SASEGT. The CDR3 extends over 15 amino acids.

This chain links TRBV5-1 with TRBJ2-5; 8 nucleotides match TRBD1. The V gene end was trimmed by 1 base and the J gene end by 5 bases; junction bases not matched to a gene: 4. From germline, CDR1 is SGHRS and CDR2 YFSETQ. This CDR3 contains 14 residues. The CDR3 sequence is CASSLTGGEETQYF. CDR3 sequence (DNA): TGCGCCAGCAGCTTGACAGGGGGAGAGGAGACCCAGTACTTC.

V and J are TRBV19 and TRBJ2-7; D remains ambiguous. The V end was cut by 1 base, the J end by 6 bases, with 16 bases between. The germline CDR1 and CDR2 sequences are LNHDA and SQIVND (reference sequence). This CDR3 spans 15 amino acids. Written as DNA, the CDR3 is TGTGCCAGTAGTATAGTTGCACATAGAGGCTCCGAGCAGTACTTC. Translation: CASSIVAHRGSEQYF.

This rearrangement joins TRBV7-8 to TRBJ2-2; TRBD2 agrees at 7 bases. Germline trimming cut 4 bases from V and 0 bases from J; bases unmatched to any gene: 8. The CDR3 is made up of 17 amino acids. Germline V gene data show CDR1 as SGHVS and CDR2 as FQNEAQ. CDR3 sequence (DNA): TGTGCCAGCAGCTCACACTTAGCGGGCGCGAACACCGGGGAGCTGTTTTTT. As protein: CASSSHLAGANTGELFF.

The rearrangement uses TRBV9 and TRBJ2-2, with 7 positions matching TRBD2. J lost 1 base, V lost 0 bases, and 6 bases had no gene match. From germline, CDR1 is SGDLS and CDR2 YYNGEE. The CDR3 is made up of 17 amino acids. CDR3 in DNA: TGTGCCAGCAGCGTAGCTCCGTGGGAGGGGAACACCGGGGAGCTGTTTTTT. Protein: CASSVAPWEGNTGELFF. Combining the CDR3 with reference TRBV9 and TRBJ2-2 gives the whole variable domain DSGVTQTPKHLITATGQRVTLRCSPRSGDLSVYWYQQSLDQGLQFLIQYYNGEERAKGNILERFSAQQFPDLHSELNLSSLELGDSALYFCASSVAPWEGNTGELFFGEGSRLTVL.

J is TRBJ1-2 and V is TRBV5-4, with 8 bases identical to TRBD1. The CDR3 is 15 amino acids. Germline V gene data show CDR1 as SGHNT and CDR2 as YYREEE (reference sequence). J gave up 0 bases and V 0 bases, and 1 base lay outside the gene matches. Here the CDR3 DNA reads TGTGCCAGCAGCTTGGCGGGACAGGCTAACTATGGCTACACCTTC. It encodes CASSLAGQANYGYTF.

The chain carries TRBV20-1 and TRBJ2-5, with TRBD1 as a possible D gene (6 bases). Germline V gene lookup returns CDR1 DFQATT and CDR2 SNEGSKA (reference sequence). CDR3 length: 11 residues. V lost 8 bases to trimming and J lost 4 bases, with 11 bases between them. CDR3 sequence (DNA): TGCAGTACACACAGGGTAGAGACCCAGTACTTC. It yields the protein CSTHRVETQYF.

In nucleotides, the CDR3 is TGTGCCAGCAACCGCCGGACAGGGGGCCCTTACGAGCAGTACTTC. It yields the protein CASNRRTGGPYEQYF. The chain has TRBV28 and TRBJ2-7; TRBD1 matches at 11 bases. CDR3 length equals 15 residues. V dropped 7 bases and J dropped 4; count of bases not matched to a gene: 9. The germline CDR1 and CDR2 sequences are MDHEN and SYDVKM.

The chain uses TRBV19 and TRBJ1-1; 7 nucleotides align to TRBD1. The CDR3 consists of 15 residues. Germline V gene data show CDR1 as LNHDA and CDR2 as SQIVND (reference sequence). The V and J ends lost 1 base and 5 bases, in that order; junction bases with no gene match: 7. The CDR3 reads CASSIGASRGTEAFF. The CDR3 DNA reads TGTGCCAGTAGTATAGGGGCCTCCAGGGGGACTGAAGCTTTCTTT.

The V and J genes are TRBV29-1 and TRBJ1-1; possible D gene TRBD1, 6 bases. The germline gives CDR1 SQVTM, CDR2 ANQGSEA. Trimming cost V 4 bases and J 7 bases, with 16 bases left between them. The CDR3 is 13 residues long. In nucleotides, the CDR3 is TGCAGCGTTGGGGGTATAGGGGGTAGTGAAGCTTTCTTT. This codes for CSVGGIGGSEAFF.

This chain links TRBV2 with TRBJ2-1; 11 nucleotides match TRBD2. This CDR3 region has 13 residues. Germline assignment: CDR1 SNHLY and CDR2 FYNNEI. V was pared by 5 bases and J by 13 bases, with 7 bases of the junction left unmatched. In DNA, the CDR3 is TGTGCCAGCAGTCCTCCGGGACTAGCGGTACAGTTCTTC. Protein: CASSPPGLAVQFF.

The chain carries TRBV19 and TRBJ1-2; D possibly corresponds to TRBD1 (5 bases). The V end was cut by 2 bases, the J end by 4 bases, with 17 bases between. CDR3 length equals 16 residues. Germline V gene sequence: CDR1 LNHDA, CDR2 SQIVND (reference sequence). CDR3 region: CASSISVPGFSYGYTF. CDR3 DNA sequence: TGTGCCAGTAGTATAAGTGTTCCAGGGTTCTCCTATGGCTACACCTTC.

This sequence joins TRBV19 and TRBJ1-5; unclear D gene. In germline, CDR1 is LNHDA, CDR2 SQIVND (reference sequence). There are 13 residues in the CDR3. Trimming cost V 7 bases and J 7 bases, with 14 bases left between them. CDR3 amino acids: CASNGSGRQPQHF. CDR3 DNA: TGTGCCAGTAATGGCTCTGGGAGACAGCCCCAGCATTTT.

This rearrangement joins TRBV9 to TRBJ1-1; 8 nucleotides align to TRBD1. The V gene end was trimmed by 3 bases and the J gene end by 6 bases; junction bases not matched to a gene: 7. The CDR3 is 14 amino acids. The germline V gene has CDR1 SGDLS and CDR2 YYNGEE. CDR3 residues: CASSAQGQAAEAFF. The CDR3 DNA sequence: TGTGCCAGCAGCGCCCAGGGACAGGCGGCTGAAGCTTTCTTT.

CDR3 DNA sequence: TGTGCCAGCAGGGCGGCTTTGGCGGGCCAAAGCACAGATACGCAGTATTTT. Residues: CASRAALAGQSTDTQYF. V is TRBV28 and J is TRBJ2-3, with D tentatively TRBD2 (5 bases). V was pared by 6 bases and J by 0 bases, with 19 bases between. The CDR3 is made up of 17 amino acids. In germline, CDR1 is MDHEN, CDR2 SYDVKM.

V gene TRBV5-5 combines with J gene TRBJ1-3; D ambiguous. There are 14 residues in the CDR3. Per the germline V gene, CDR1 is SGHKS and CDR2 is YYEKEE (reference sequence). The germline V and J ends were trimmed by 7 bases and 0 bases, with 11 bases remaining between them. CDR3 nucleotides: TGTGCCAGCGGGCGGGGAGACTCTGGAAACACCATATATTTT. It specifies CASGRGDSGNTIYF.

As DNA, the CDR3 is TGTGCCAGCGGAGGACAGGGAGATCCCTACGAGCAGTACTTC. This encodes CASGGQGDPYEQYF. The chain recombines TRBV25-1 with TRBJ2-7; 8 positions match TRBD1. CDR1 is MGHDK, CDR2 SYGVNS, per germline. The CDR3 totals 14 residues. Trimming cost V 8 bases and J 2 bases; bases outside gene matches: 8.

The chain employs TRBV7-2 and TRBJ2-1, with 9 bases lining up with TRBD1. The CDR3 extends over 15 amino acids. V shed 2 bases, J shed 3 bases, and the junction held 2 bases outside the gene matches. Germline V CDR1 and CDR2: SGHTA, FQGNSA. The CDR3 nucleotides are TGTGCCAGCAGCTTACCGGGACAGGGCTACAATGAGCAGTTCTTC. The encoded protein is CASSLPGQGYNEQFF.

CDR3 coding DNA: TGTGCCAGCAGTTTATCTCCAGGGATTGCGCCCGGGGAGCTGTTTTTT. It is translated as CASSLSPGIAPGELFF. The V and J genes are TRBV28 and TRBJ2-2, with D possibly matching TRBD1 (5 bases). Trimming pared 1 base from V and 6 bases from J, leaving 15 bases between. The CDR3 sequence is 16 residues long. CDR1 and CDR2 (germline): MDHEN, SYDVKM.

This clone has just a few counts. This rearrangement joins TRBV5-4 to TRBJ2-3; 12 bases line up with TRBD1. CDR1 SGHNT and CDR2 YYREEE come from the germline V gene (reference sequence). The CDR3 spans 16 residues. V shed 4 bases and J 4 bases; nucleotides not matched to a gene: 7. The CDR3 protein is CASSPPGQGAADTQYF. The CDR3 bases are TGTGCCAGCAGCCCCCCGGGACAGGGGGCGGCAGATACGCAGTATTTT.

The table lists this clone with a count of one. This chain connects TRBV2 to TRBJ2-1, with 9 bases identical to TRBD1. The CDR3 is 15 residues long. J gave up 2 bases and V 4 bases, and 3 bases lay outside the gene matches. Per the germline V gene, CDR1 is SNHLY and CDR2 is FYNNEI. CDR3 in amino acids: CASSGRTGAYNEQFF. The CDR3 region has the DNA TGTGCCAGCAGTGGAAGGACAGGGGCCTACAATGAGCAGTTCTTC.

The chain couples TRBV27 to TRBJ2-1, with D possibly matching TRBD2 (6 bases). Germline CDR1 MNHEY, CDR2 SMNVEV (reference sequence). The CDR3 sequence is 16 residues long. V was shortened by 4 bases and J by 4 bases, with 17 bases between the two germline ends. CDR3 residues: CASSSPPHAGYNEQFF. DNA for the CDR3: TGTGCCAGCAGTTCCCCGCCGCATGCGGGGTACAATGAGCAGTTCTTC.

This clone was found once. The J gene is TRBJ1-4, the V gene TRBV28; 7 bases agree with TRBD1. Germline V gives CDR1 MDHEN, CDR2 SYDVKM. The trim removed 4 bases at V and 8 bases at J, leaving 7 bases unmatched. The CDR3 contains 14 residues. The CDR3 spells CASSSSGGVEKLFF. The CDR3 bases are TGTGCCAGCAGTTCCTCAGGGGGGGTGGAAAAACTGTTTTTT.

CDR3 DNA sequence: TGTGCCAGCAGCGTAGCTTTTGGAGTACCCCTCCACTTT. It is translated as CASSVAFGVPLHF. V is TRBV9 and J is TRBJ1-6; D is ambiguous. Looked up from germline, CDR1 is SGDLS and CDR2 is YYNGEE. The CDR3 is 13 residues long. Between the trimmed V and J ends, which lost 0 bases and 12 bases, there was a span of 10 bases.

This clone was found once. The chain joins TRBV5-1 to TRBJ2-5, with a possible D match to TRBD2 (6 bases). The CDR3 spans 14 residues. CDR1 and CDR2 from the germline V gene are SGHRS and YFSETQ. Trimming shortened V by 7 bases and J by 0 bases, and 13 bases separated the two germline ends. The CDR3 region has the DNA TGCGCCAGCTGGGGGGAGGCGTACCAAGAGACCCAGTACTTC. Protein product: CASWGEAYQETQYF.

V and J are TRBV10-3 and TRBJ2-3, with 9 bases fitting TRBD2. Germline CDR1 and CDR2: ENHRY and SYGVKD. V trimming: 4 bases; J trimming: 5 bases; junction bases outside the gene matches: 16. The CDR3 consists of 18 residues. Written as DNA, the CDR3 is TGTGCCATCAGTGTGGGGCGACTAGCGGACCGAAGGGGAGATACGCAGTATTTT. Protein sequence: CAISVGRLADRRGDTQYF.

The rearrangement links TRBV27 to TRBJ1-5; a possible D gene is TRBD1 (5 bases). Trimming shortened V by 3 bases and J by 7 bases, and 7 bases separated the two germline ends. Germline V gene data show CDR1 as MNHEY and CDR2 as SMNVEV (reference sequence). The CDR3 is 12 residues long. The CDR3 loop is CASSLWGQPQHF. In DNA form, the CDR3 reads TGTGCCAGCAGTTTGTGGGGGCAGCCCCAGCATTTT.

The gene calls are TRBV7-2 and TRBJ2-5; D possibly corresponds to TRBD2 (7 bases). Trimming stripped 5 bases from V and 4 bases from J, with 14 bases between. The germline V gene encodes CDR1 SGHTA and CDR2 FQGNSA. This CDR3 is built from 14 residues. The CDR3 sequence is CASSPVGGRETQYF. CDR3 coding DNA: TGTGCCAGCAGCCCCGTGGGGGGGCGAGAGACCCAGTACTTC.

This CDR3 reads CASSISDRGLIGPLHF. The CDR3 nucleotides are TGTGCCAGTAGTATTTCGGACAGGGGCTTGATTGGGCCCCTCCACTTT. The chain joins TRBV19 to TRBJ1-6; 9 bases are shared with TRBD1. This CDR3 contains 16 residues. With V trimmed by 3 bases and J by 13 bases, 13 bases remained unmatched. Germline loops: CDR1 LNHDA, CDR2 SQIVND (reference sequence).